This T cell receptor beta chain was obtained from a study of CD8 T cells in Susac syndrome. Study-level points and caveats: Acknowledgment was made by the study that its TCR sequencing and HLA analysis involved a relatively small number of individuals.

CD8+ and CD4+ blood T cells underwent TCR beta sequencing. The CDR3 loop spans 16 amino acids. Germline assignment: CDR1 SGDLS and CDR2 YYNGEE. The V segment lost 4 bases and the J segment 1 base; nucleotides outside the gene matches: 7. Worth noting for this clonotype: The antigen is unknown.

An input of about 0.45 to 1 ug of RNA was subjected to reverse transcription using random hexamers. TCRdb recomputed calls from the immunoSEQ multiplex PCR reads with MiXCR, one row per CDR3 protein. The data show 110,000 or so distinct CDR3 sequences, around 94% seen once. This chain links TRBV9 with TRBJ2-2; 7 bases align to TRBD1. This clonotype originated in a human donor in good health. The sequenced material came from CD4+ T cells from PBMCs. Here the CDR3 DNA reads TGTGCCAGCAGCTCTGGGGGACAGTTGAACACCGGGGAGCTGTTTTTT. Its translation is CASSSGGQLNTGELFF.